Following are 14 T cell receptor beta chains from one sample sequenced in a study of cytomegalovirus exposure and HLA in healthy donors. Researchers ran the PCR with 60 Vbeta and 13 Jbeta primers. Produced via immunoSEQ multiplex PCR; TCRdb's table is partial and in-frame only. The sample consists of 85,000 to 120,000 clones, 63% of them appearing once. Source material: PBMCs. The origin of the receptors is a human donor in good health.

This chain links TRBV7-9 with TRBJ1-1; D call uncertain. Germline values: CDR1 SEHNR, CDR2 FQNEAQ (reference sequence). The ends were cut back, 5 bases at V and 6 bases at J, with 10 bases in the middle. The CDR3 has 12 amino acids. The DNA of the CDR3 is TGTGCCAGCAGCACCCCAGGCGCTGAAGCTTTCTTT. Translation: CASSTPGAEAFF.

This chain's CDR3 is CASSQDRVAVAQYF. The CDR3 bases are TGCGCCAGCAGCCAAGATCGTGTGGCGGTGGCCCAGTACTTC. The gene calls are TRBV4-1 and TRBJ2-5; D unclear. The CDR3 sequence is 14 residues long. The germline gives CDR1 MGHRA, CDR2 YSYEKL. V was shortened by 0 bases and J by 9 bases, with 14 bases between the two germline ends.

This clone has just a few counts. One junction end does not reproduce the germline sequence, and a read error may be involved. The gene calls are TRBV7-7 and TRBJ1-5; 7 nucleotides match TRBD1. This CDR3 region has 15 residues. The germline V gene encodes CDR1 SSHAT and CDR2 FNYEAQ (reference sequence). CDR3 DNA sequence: TGTGCTAGCAGCTTCGGACAGGCCAGCAATCAGCCCCAGCATTTT. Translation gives CASSFGQASNQPQHF.

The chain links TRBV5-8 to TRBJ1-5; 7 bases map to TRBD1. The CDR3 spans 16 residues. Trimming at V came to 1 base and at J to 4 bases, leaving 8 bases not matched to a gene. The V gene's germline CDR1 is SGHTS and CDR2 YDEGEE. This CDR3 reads CASSLTNRGLNQPQHF. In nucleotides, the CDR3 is TGTGCCAGCAGCTTGACTAACAGGGGTCTGAATCAGCCCCAGCATTTT.

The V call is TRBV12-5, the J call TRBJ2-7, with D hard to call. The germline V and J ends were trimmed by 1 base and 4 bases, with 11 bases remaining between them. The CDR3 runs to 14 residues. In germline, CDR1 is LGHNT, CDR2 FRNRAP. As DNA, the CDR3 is TGTGCTAGTGGTTTGGGGTCATCCGGGTACGAGCAGTACTTC. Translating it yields CASGLGSSGYEQYF.

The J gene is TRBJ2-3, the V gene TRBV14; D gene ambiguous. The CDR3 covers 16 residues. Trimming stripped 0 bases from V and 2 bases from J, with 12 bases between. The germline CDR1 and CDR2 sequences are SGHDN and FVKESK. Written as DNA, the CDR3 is TGTGCCAGCAGCCAAGAATTCCGAAGCGTCACAGATACGCAGTATTTT. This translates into CASSQEFRSVTDTQYF. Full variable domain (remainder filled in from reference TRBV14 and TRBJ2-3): EAGVTQFPSHSVIEKGQTVTLRCDPISGHDNLYWYRRVMGKEIKFLLHFVKESKQDESGMPNNRFLAERTGGTYSTLKVQPAELEDSGVYFCASSQEFRSVTDTQYFGPGTRLTVL.

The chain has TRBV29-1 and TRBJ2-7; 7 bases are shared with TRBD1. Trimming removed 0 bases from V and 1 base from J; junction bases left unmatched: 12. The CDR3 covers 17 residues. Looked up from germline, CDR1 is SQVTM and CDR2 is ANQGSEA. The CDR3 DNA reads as TGCAGCGTTGAAGACCGGGGTGAGGGACAGTCTTCCTACGAGCAGTACTTC. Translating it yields CSVEDRGEGQSSYEQYF.

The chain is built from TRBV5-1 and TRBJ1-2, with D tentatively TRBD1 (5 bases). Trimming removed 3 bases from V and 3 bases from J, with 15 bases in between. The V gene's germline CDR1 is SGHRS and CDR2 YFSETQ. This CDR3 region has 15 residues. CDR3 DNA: TGCGCCAGCAGCTACGCCAGGGCCTCCCACTATGGCTACACCTTC. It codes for CASSYARASHYGYTF.

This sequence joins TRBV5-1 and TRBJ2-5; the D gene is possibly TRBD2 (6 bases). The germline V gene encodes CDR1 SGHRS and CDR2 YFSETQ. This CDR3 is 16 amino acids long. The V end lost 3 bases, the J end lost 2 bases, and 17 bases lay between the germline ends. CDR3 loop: CASSSTGSGLQETQYF. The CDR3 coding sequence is TGCGCCAGCAGCTCGACTGGGAGCGGGCTTCAAGAGACCCAGTACTTC.

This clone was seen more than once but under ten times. The CDR3 here is CASQGLSNQPQHF. The CDR3 bases are TGTGCCTCTCAGGGGTTGTCCAATCAGCCCCAGCATTTT. This sequence joins TRBV19 and TRBJ1-5; D is perhaps TRBD1 (6 bases). Germline values: CDR1 LNHDA, CDR2 SQIVND (reference sequence). V gave up 11 bases and J gave up 3 bases, with 14 bases separating them. The CDR3 has 13 amino acids.

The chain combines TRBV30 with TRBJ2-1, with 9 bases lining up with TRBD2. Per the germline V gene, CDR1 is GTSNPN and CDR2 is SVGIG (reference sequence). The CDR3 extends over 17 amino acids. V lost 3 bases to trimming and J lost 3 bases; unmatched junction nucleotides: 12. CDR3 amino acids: CAWRAVELAGIYNEQFF. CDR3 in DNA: TGTGCCTGGAGGGCCGTCGAGCTAGCGGGAATCTACAATGAGCAGTTCTTC.

The CDR3 is CASSAVDRGDYGYTF. In DNA form, the CDR3 reads TGTGCCAGCAGCGCCGTCGACAGGGGAGACTATGGCTACACCTTC. The chain has TRBV7-9 and TRBJ1-2; TRBD1 matches 8 bases. The J segment lost 3 bases and the V segment lost 5 bases, leaving 8 bases of the junction unmatched. The CDR3 loop spans 15 amino acids. In germline, CDR1 is SEHNR, CDR2 FQNEAQ (reference sequence). The variable domain in full, completed from reference TRBV7-9 and TRBJ1-2, reads DTGVSQNPRHKITKRGQNVTFRCDPISEHNRLYWYRQTLGQGPEFLTYFQNEAQLEKSRLLSDRFSAERPKGSFSTLEIQRTEQGDSAMYLCASSAVDRGDYGYTFGSGTRLTVV.

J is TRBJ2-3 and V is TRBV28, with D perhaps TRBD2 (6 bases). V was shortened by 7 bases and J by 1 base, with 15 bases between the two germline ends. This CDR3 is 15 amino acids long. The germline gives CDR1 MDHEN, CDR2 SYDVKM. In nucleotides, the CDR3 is TGTGCCAGCACAAAGAACGGGAGAGGCACAGATACGCAGTATTTT. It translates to CASTKNGRGTDTQYF. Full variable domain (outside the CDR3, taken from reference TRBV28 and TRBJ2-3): DVKVTQSSRYLVKRTGEKVFLECVQDMDHENMFWYRQDPGLGLRLIYFSYDVKMKEKGDIPEGYSVSREKKERFSLILESASTNQTSMYLCASTKNGRGTDTQYFGPGTRLTVL.

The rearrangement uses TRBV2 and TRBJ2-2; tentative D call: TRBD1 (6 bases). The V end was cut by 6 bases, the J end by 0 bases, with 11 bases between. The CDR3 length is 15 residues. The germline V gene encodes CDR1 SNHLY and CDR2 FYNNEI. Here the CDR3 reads CASSRTESNTGELFF. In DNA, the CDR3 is TGTGCCAGCAGCAGGACAGAGTCGAACACCGGGGAGCTGTTTTTT. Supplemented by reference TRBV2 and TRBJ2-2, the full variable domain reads EPEVTQTPSHQVTQMGQEVILRCVPISNHLYFYWYRQILGQKVEFLVSFYNNEISEKSEIFDDQFSVERPDGSNFTLKIRSTKLEDSAMYFCASSRTESNTGELFFGEGSRLTVL.